This TCR beta chain comes out of a study of T cell responses to AZD1222 COVID-19 vaccine (dated by TCRdb to the early 2020s). Describing the broader study: TCR sequencing was performed for about 250 trial participants, of whom some 200 were given two doses of AZD1222 and around 26 were given two doses of MenACWY control vaccine. Trial participants were enrolled by age into 18-55, 56-69 and 70-plus year subgroups, with roughly 150, 30 and 60 TCR-sequenced participants respectively.

CDR1 and CDR2, looked up from the germline V gene, are SGHVS and FNYEAQ. The trim is 5 bases for V and 1 base for J, with a gap of 14 bases between the germline ends. Measured from the cysteine to the phenylalanine, the CDR3 is 15 residues long. Solely the CDR3 DNA is kept, with 45 bases framed from the first base. The research as a whole found: Conclusions about previously exposed vaccinees were limited because only six AZD1222 recipients were SARS-CoV-2 seropositive at baseline. In the small 56-69-year group, the increase in depth fell short of significance, most likely because of low power. A significant rise in spike-specific TCR breadth and depth was observed after two AZD1222 doses relative to day 0 and relative to MenACWY recipients. Epitopes outside the regions mutated in the B.1.351 and B.1.1.7 variants were reportedly recognized by nearly half of the unique spike-specific TCRs. Vaccine-associated CD4 TCRs spanned the whole spike protein, with dominant responses in regions 160-218 and 743-854. Because no day 14 peak-response samples were available, repertoires were characterized only after the peak T cell response. Most participants were white British and females outnumbered males, and the authors suggested that clonal diversity may have been underestimated.

The CDR3 regions of human TCRbeta chains were analyzed by immunosequencing. Per the authors' processing: TCRs in the repertoires were matched against a reference library of SARS-CoV-2-specific TCRs that had been generated with the MIRA antigen-specificity platform. Breadth was defined as the fraction of unique TCRs that were SARS-CoV-2-associated, and depth was defined as the fraction of total T cells that were SARS-CoV-2-associated. Each spike-specific TCR was assigned to its reactive spike region and to a CD4 or CD8 class using the MIRA data. Log10-transformed breadth and depth values were compared by one-way ANOVA with Sidak's multiple comparisons tests. What TCRdb holds here is the immuneACCESS table cut down to in-frame rearrangements. Part of the clones is not present; checked against another copy, under half of the missing clones reflect an unresolved V gene, and the others are unexplained. The V and J calls and clone size were taken over from that table, and D and trimming were inferred from the DNA. This sample gives some 74,000 clones in total; about 85% of them show up just once. Of the sample, roughly 1.2% is held by the ten largest clones.

According to the study, the label for this sample's time point signals: about 28 days (+/-7) after the second vaccine dose. AZD1222 recipients with second doses at about 4 weeks or about 12 weeks were pooled, because spike-specific TCR depth and breadth did not differ between schedules. Vaccinee samples came from UK trials COV001 and COV002, including a single-blind randomized controlled phase 2/3 trial of AZD1222 (ChAdOx1 nCoV-19) in healthy adults. Trial participant PBMC samples were collected at day 0 and day 28 after the second dose for TCRbeta chain sequencing. Points on this clone: Its recognized antigen is unknown. Nothing much larger sits one base from this clone, and base qualities are not available.

The chain links TRBV7-6 with TRBJ2-5; the D gene is perhaps TRBD1 or TRBD2, each of them matching over 5 bases. This material consisted of peripheral blood, taken 28 days after the second AZD1222 dose. The source of this sequence is an adult who received the AZD1222 COVID-19 vaccine. This receptor has the CDR3 CASSPIGTSQETQYF. The DNA sequence is TGTGCCAGCAGCCCAATCGGGACCTCCCAAGAGACCCAGTACTTC.